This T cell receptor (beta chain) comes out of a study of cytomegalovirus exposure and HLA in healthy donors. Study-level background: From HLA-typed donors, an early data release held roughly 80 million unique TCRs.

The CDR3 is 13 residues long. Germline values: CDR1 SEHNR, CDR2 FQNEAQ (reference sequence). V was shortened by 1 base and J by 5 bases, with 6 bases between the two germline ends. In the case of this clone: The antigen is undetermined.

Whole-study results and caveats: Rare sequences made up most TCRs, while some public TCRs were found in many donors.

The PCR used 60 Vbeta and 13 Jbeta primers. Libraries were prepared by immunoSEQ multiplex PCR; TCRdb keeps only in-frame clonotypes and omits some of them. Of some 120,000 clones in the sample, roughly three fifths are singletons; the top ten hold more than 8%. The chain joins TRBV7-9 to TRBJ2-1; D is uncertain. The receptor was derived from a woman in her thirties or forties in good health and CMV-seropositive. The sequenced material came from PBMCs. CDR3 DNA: TGTGCCAGCAGCTTAGACACCGACAATGAGCAGTTCTTC. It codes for CASSLDTDNEQFF.